Listed below are T cell receptor beta chains from one sample, sequenced in a study of T-cell reconstitution after alpha-beta-depleted transplantation in children. TCRdb reanalysed the PCR reads using MiXCR and keeps one entry per CDR3 protein. This sample has 90,000 to 100,000 distinct CDR3 sequences; 10% to 15% occur once, and the top ten carry approximately 15%. The sample here was PBMCs from the stem cell graft donor, taken from the stem cell graft. These receptors all stem from a human donor who donated a stem cell graft to a child with inherited bone marrow failure. Both conserved end residues are part of each CDR3.

V	CDR3
TRBV7-9	CASSVWDGDYEQYF
TRBV20-1	CSADARESQGDTQYF
TRBV5-5	CASSRPIGGRGTGELFF
TRBV20-1	CSASEDRGRETQYF
TRBV6-1	CASNLPHNQPQHF
TRBV4-3	CASSQEPAAEAFF
TRBV4-3	CASSQDHRQTGELFF
TRBV5-8	CASSFGQPNEQFF
TRBV5-1	CASSSRDRVLNEQFF
TRBV29-1	CSVEEGHGYTF
TRBV12-3/TRBV12-4	CASSLGFEQYF
TRBV20-1	CSAIQGYTNEKLFF
TRBV14	CASSQIWTSRSYEQYF
TRBV7-2	CASSRTSGSYEQYF
TRBV5-1	CASSLGDREDQPQHF
TRBV5-1	CASSFTGVGGELFF
TRBV3-1	CASSHGGMNTEAFF
TRBV6-5	CASSFASAEETQYF
TRBV10-2	CASSLGTITDTQYF
TRBV28	CASSFTGGANTGELFF
TRBV27	CASGGRNTEAFF
TRBV5-1	CASSLPQGYEQYF
TRBV7-2	CASSTDRNTGELFF
TRBV20-1	CSARGVSEVADTQYF
TRBV3-1	CASSQRRLNTGELFF
TRBV7-2	CASSLGGVTNTEAFF
TRBV3-1	CASSPRQGDFYGYTF
TRBV7-2	CASSSGQITGELFF
TRBV5-1	CASSFTPGLANTGELFF
TRBV10-3	CAIRNPRDSWYEQYF
TRBV5-1	CASSVGQVRETQYF
TRBV29-1	CSVDITGPGNTIYF
TRBV10-3	CAIGREGNEQFF
TRBV6-2/TRBV6-3	CASSYWTGAYEQYF
TRBV7-3	CASSLTAGAAEAFF
TRBV12-5	CASVGVADTQYF
TRBV18	CASSHPGQGHQETQYF
TRBV5-1	CASSWDTNTEAFF
TRBV7-2	CASSLGGAQEYNEQFF
TRBV7-2	CASSARLTNIQYF